This T cell receptor (beta chain) was profiled in a study of cytomegalovirus exposure and HLA in healthy donors. Germline values: CDR1 MNHNS, CDR2 SASEGT. Trimming cost V 0 bases and J 10 bases; bases outside gene matches: 2. The CDR3 runs 12 residues. Study-wide findings and caveats: Overall, some 160 TCR beta chains were annotated as cytomegalovirus-associated.

On this clone itself: Antigen: not known.

TCRdb keeps only in-frame clones here, not all; method: immunoSEQ multiplex PCR. The table has 300,000 to 400,000 clones, roughly 90% seen once. The clonotype comes from a man aged 25-40 years in good health and CMV-seronegative. The sample comprised PBMCs. The V gene is TRBV6-1, the J gene TRBJ1-1; TRBD1 aligns across 7 bases. In DNA, the CDR3 is TGTGCCAGCAGTGAAGCCCGGGACAGAGCTTTCTTT. It encodes CASSEARDRAFF.